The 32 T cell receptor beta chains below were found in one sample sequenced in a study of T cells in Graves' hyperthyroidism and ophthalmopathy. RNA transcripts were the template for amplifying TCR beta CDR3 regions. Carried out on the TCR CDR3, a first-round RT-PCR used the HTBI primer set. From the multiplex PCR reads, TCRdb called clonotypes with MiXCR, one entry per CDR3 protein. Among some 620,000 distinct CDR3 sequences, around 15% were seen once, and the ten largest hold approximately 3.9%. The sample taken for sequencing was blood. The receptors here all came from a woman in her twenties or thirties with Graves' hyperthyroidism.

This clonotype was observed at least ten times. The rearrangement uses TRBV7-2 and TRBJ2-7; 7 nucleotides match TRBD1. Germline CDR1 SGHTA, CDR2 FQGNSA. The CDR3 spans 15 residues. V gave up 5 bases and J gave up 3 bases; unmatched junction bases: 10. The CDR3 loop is CASSTRQGESYEQYF. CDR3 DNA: TGTGCCAGCAGCACCCGACAGGGTGAAAGCTACGAGCAGTACTTC.

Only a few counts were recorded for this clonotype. The DNA for the CDR3 is TGTGCCAGCAGCTCCTTCGGCGGGACGGGCACAGATACGCAGTATTTT. It is translated as CASSSFGGTGTDTQYF. The chain carries TRBV13 and TRBJ2-3; D is perhaps TRBD2 (6 bases). Germline values: CDR1 PRHDT, CDR2 FYEKMQ (reference sequence). Trimming removed 4 bases at V and 1 base at J, with 15 bases between. CDR3 length: 16 amino acids. Using reference TRBV13 and TRBJ2-3 for the parts outside the CDR3, the full variable domain is AAGVIQSPRHLIKEKRETATLKCYPIPRHDTVYWYQQGPGQDPQFLISFYEKMQSDKGSIPDRFSAQQFSDYHSELNMSSLELGDSALYFCASSSFGGTGTDTQYFGPGTRLTVL.

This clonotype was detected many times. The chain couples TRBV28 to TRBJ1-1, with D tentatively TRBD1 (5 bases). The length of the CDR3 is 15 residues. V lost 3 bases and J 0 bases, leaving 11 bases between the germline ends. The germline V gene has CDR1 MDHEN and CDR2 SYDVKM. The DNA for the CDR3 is TGTGCCAGCAGTTTGGGGACGCCTGTGAACACTGAAGCTTTCTTT. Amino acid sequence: CASSLGTPVNTEAFF.

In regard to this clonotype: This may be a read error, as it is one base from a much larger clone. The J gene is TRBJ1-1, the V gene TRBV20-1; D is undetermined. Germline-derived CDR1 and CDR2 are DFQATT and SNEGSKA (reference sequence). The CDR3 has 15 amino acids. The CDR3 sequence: CSSRDKTGRLTEAFF. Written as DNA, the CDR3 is TGCAGTTCTAGAGATAAGACGGGCCGCCTCACTGAAGCTTTCTTT.

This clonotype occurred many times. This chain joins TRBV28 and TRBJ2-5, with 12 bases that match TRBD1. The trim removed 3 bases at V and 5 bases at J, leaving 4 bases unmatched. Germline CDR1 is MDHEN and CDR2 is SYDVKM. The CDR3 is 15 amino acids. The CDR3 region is CASSFRGQGAETQYF. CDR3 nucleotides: TGTGCCAGCAGTTTTAGGGGACAGGGGGCTGAGACCCAGTACTTC.

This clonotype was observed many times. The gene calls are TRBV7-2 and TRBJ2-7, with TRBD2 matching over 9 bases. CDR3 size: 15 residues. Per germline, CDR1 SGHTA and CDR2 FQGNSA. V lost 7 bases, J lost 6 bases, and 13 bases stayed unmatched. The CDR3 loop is CASTSIAGATAEQYF. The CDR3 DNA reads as TGTGCCAGCACCTCTATAGCGGGAGCGACGGCCGAGCAGTACTTC.

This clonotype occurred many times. This chain's CDR3 is CASSQGLLDQETQYF. CDR3 DNA sequence: TGTGCCAGCAGCCAAGGATTGCTAGACCAAGAGACCCAGTACTTC. The V and J genes are TRBV3-1 and TRBJ2-5; the D is unclear. From germline, CDR1 is LGHDT and CDR2 YNNKEL (reference sequence). The CDR3 is 15 amino acids. With 1 base removed from V and 0 bases from J, the gap between germline ends came to 9 bases.

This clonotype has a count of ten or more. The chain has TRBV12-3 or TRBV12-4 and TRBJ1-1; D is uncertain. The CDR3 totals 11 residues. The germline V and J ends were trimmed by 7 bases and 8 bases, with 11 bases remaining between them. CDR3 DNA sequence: TGTGCCAGCATCCTGGGTGTGGAAGCTTTCTTT. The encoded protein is CASILGVEAFF.

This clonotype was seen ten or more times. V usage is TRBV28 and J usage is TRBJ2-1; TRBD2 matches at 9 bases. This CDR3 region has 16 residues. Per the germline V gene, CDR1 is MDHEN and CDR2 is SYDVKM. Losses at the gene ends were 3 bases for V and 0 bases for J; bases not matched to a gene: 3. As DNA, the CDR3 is TGTGCCAGCAGTTTGGTAGCGGGAGACTCCTACAATGAGCAGTTCTTC. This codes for CASSLVAGDSYNEQFF.

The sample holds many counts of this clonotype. The CDR3: CASSFPIAEAFF. The CDR3 DNA follows: TGTGCCAGCAGTTTTCCAATCGCTGAAGCTTTCTTT. The rearrangement links TRBV28 to TRBJ1-1; D gene ambiguous. V was shortened by 3 bases and J by 6 bases, with 8 bases between the two germline ends. Germline V gives CDR1 MDHEN, CDR2 SYDVKM. CDR3 length equals 12 residues.

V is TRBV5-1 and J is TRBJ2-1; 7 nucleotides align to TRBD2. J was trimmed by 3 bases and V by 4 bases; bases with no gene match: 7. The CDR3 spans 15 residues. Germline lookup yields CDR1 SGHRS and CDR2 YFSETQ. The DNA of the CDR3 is TGCGCCAGCAGCCTGGGAGGGGAATACTACAATGAGCAGTTCTTC. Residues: CASSLGGEYYNEQFF.

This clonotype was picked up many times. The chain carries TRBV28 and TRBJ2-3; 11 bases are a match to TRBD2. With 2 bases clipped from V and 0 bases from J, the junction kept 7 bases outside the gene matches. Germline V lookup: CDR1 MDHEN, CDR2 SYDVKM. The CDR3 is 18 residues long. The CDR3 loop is CASSLSLTSGRSTDTQYF. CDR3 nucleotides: TGTGCCAGCAGTTTAAGTTTAACTAGCGGGAGAAGCACAGATACGCAGTATTTT.

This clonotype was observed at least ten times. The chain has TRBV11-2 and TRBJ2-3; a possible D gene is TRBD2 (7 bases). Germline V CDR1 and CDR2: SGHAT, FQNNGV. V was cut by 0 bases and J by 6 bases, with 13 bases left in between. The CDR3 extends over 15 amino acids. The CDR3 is CASSLDWGGRDTQYF. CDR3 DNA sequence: TGTGCCAGCAGCTTAGATTGGGGGGGGCGGGATACGCAGTATTTT.

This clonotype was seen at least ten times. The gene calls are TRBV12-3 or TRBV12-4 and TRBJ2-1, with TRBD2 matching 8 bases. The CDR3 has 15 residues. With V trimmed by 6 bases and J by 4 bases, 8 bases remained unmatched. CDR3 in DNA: TGTGCCAGCAGCTTTAGGACTAGCCGTTACAATGAGCAGTTCTTC. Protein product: CASSFRTSRYNEQFF.

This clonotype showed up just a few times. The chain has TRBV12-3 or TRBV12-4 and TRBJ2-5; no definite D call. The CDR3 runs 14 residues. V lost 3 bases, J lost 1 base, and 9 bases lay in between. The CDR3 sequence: CASSFSALQETQYF. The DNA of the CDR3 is TGTGCCAGCAGTTTCTCGGCTCTCCAAGAGACCCAGTACTTC.

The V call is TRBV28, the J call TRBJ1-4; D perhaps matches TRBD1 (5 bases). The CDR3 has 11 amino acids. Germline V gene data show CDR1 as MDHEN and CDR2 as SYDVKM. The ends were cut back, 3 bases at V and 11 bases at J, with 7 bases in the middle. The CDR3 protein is CASSFRGKLFF. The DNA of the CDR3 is TGTGCCAGCAGTTTTCGGGGGAAACTGTTTTTT.

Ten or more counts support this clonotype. CDR3 sequence reads: CASSLIPGQGRADTQYF. The CDR3 DNA reads as TGTGCCAGCAGCCTAATCCCGGGACAGGGTCGCGCAGATACGCAGTATTTT. The chain combines TRBV7-9 with TRBJ2-3, with TRBD1 identical over 9 bases. The junction had 13 bases not matched to a gene; V was cut back by 5 bases and J by 4 bases. The CDR3 covers 17 residues. In germline, CDR1 is SEHNR, CDR2 FQNEAQ (reference sequence).

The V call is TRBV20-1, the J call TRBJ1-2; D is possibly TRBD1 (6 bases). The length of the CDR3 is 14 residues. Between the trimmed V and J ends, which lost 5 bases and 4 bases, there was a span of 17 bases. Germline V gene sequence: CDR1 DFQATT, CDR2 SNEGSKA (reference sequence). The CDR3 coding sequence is TGCAGTGCTCACCCCGGACAGCCCGGCTATGGCTACACCTTC. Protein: CSAHPGQPGYGYTF.

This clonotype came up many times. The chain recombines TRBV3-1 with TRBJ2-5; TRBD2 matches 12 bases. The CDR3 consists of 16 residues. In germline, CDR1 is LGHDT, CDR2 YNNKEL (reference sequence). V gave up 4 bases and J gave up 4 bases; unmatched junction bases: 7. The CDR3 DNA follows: TGTGCCAGCAGCCGTATCGGACTAGCGGGAATAGAGACCCAGTACTTC. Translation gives CASSRIGLAGIETQYF.

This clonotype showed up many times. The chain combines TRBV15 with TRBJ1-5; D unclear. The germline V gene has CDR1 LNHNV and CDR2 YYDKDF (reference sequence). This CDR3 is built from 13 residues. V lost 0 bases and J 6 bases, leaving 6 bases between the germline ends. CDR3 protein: CATSRDFLQPQHF. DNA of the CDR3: TGTGCCACCAGCAGAGATTTTCTTCAGCCCCAGCATTTT. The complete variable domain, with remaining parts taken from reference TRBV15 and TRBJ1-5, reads DAMVIQNPRYQVTQFGKPVTLSCSQTLNHNVMYWYQQKSSQAPKLLFHYYDKDFNNEADTPDNFQSRRPNTSFCFLDIRSPGLGDTAMYLCATSRDFLQPQHFGDGTRLSIL.

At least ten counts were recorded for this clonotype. The CDR3 loop reads CASSERQRYNEQFF. The CDR3 nucleotides read TGTGCCAGCAGTGAACGACAGAGATACAATGAGCAGTTCTTC. The chain couples TRBV2 to TRBJ2-1; tentative D call: TRBD1 (5 bases). V gave up 2 bases and J gave up 4 bases, with 9 bases separating them. The CDR3 is 14 residues long. The germline gives CDR1 SNHLY, CDR2 FYNNEI.

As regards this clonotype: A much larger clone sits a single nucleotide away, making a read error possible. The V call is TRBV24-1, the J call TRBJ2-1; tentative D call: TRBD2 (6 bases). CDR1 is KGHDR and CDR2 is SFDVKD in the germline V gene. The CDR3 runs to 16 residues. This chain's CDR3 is CATSDAPGLSYDEQFF. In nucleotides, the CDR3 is TGTGCCACCAGTGATGCGCCGGGACTCAGCTACGATGAGCAGTTCTTC.

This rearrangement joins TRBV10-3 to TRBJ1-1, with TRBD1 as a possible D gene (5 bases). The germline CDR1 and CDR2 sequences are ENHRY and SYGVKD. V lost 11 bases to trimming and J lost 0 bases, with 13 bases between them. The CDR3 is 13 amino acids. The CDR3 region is CAAADSLNTEAFF. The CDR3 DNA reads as TGTGCCGCCGCAGACAGCCTGAACACTGAAGCTTTCTTT.

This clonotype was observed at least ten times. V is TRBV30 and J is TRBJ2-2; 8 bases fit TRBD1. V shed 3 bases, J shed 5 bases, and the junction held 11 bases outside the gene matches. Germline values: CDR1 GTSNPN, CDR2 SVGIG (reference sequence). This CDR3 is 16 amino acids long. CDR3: CAWRVTGVIRTGELFF. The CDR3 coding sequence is TGTGCCTGGAGAGTGACAGGGGTAATTCGGACCGGGGAGCTGTTTTTT.

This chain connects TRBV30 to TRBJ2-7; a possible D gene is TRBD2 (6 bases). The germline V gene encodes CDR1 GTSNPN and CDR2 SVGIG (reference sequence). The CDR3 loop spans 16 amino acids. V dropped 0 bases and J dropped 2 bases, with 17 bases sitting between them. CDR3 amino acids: CAWSVRAGSGAYEQYF. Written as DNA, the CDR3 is TGTGCCTGGAGTGTAAGGGCAGGGTCGGGGGCCTACGAGCAGTACTTC.

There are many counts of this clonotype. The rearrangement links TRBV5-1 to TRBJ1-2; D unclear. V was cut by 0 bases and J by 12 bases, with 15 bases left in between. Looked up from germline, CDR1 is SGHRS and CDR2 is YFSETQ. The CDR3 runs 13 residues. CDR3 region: CASSLANRAAHTF. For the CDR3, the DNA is TGCGCCAGCAGCTTGGCCAACCGGGCCGCGCACACCTTC. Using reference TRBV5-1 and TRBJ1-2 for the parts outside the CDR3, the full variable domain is KAGVTQTPRYLIKTRGQQVTLSCSPISGHRSVSWYQQTPGQGLQFLFEYFSETQRNKGNFPGRFSGRQFSNSRSEMNVSTLELGDSALYLCASSLANRAAHTFGSGTRLTVV.

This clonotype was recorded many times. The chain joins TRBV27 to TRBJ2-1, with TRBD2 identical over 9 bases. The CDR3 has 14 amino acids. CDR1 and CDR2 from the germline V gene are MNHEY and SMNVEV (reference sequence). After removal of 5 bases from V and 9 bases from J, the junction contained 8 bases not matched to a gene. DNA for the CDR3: TGTGCCAGCAGTCCGGGACTAGCTGGGGCTGAGCAGTTCTTC. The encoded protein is CASSPGLAGAEQFF.

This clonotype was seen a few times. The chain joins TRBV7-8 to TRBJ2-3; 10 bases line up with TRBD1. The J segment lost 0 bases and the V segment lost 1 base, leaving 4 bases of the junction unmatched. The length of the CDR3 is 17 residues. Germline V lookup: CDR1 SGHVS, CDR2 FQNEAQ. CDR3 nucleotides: TGTGCCAGCAGCTTAGGAGACAGGGGGCTGAGCACAGATACGCAGTATTTT. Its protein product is CASSLGDRGLSTDTQYF.

The CDR3: CASSYSKGYTEAFF. The DNA for the CDR3 is TGTGCCAGCAGTTACTCAAAGGGGTACACTGAAGCTTTCTTT. This rearrangement joins TRBV6-5 to TRBJ1-1; D perhaps matches TRBD1 (5 bases). This CDR3 contains 14 residues. The V and J ends lost 0 bases and 3 bases respectively, with 8 bases between them. Germline V lookup: CDR1 MNHEY, CDR2 SVGAGI.

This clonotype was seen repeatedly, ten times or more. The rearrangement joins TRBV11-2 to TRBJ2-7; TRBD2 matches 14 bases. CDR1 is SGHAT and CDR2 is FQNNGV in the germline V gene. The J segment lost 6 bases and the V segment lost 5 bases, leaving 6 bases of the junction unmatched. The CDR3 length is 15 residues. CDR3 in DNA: TGTGCCAGCAGCCCGGGACTAGCGGGAGTGAGCGAGCAGTACTTC. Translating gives CASSPGLAGVSEQYF. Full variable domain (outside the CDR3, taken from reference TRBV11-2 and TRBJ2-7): EAGVAQSPRYKIIEKRQSVAFWCNPISGHATLYWYQQILGQGPKLLIQFQNNGVVDDSQLPKDRFSAERLKGVDSTLKIQPAKLEDSAVYLCASSPGLAGVSEQYFGPGTRLTVT.

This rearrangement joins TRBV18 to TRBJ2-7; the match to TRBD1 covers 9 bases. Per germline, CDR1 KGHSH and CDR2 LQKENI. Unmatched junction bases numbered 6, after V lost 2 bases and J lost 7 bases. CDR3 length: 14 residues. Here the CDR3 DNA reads TGTGCCAGCTCACCAAGGGGACAGGGTGAAGAGCAGTACTTC. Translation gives CASSPRGQGEEQYF.

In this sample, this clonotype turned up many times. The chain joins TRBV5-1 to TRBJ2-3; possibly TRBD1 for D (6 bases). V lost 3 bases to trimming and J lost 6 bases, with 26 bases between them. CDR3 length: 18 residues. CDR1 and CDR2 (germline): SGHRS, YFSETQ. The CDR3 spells CASSSLGPRQATVDTQYF. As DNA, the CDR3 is TGCGCCAGCAGCTCCCTCGGGCCTAGACAGGCAACGGTGGATACGCAGTATTTT.